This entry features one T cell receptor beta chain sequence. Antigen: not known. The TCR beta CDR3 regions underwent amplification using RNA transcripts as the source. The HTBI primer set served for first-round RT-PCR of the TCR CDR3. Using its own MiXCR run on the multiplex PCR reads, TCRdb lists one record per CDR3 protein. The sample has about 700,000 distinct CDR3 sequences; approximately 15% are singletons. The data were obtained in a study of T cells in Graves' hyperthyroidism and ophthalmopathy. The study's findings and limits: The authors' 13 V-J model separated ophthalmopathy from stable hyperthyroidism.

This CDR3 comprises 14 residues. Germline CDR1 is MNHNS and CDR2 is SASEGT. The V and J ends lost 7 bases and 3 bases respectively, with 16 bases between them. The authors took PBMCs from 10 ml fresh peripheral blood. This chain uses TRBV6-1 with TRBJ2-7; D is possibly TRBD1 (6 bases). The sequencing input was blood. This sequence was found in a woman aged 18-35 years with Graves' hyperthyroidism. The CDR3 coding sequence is TGTGCCAGCAATCAACAGGGCCCACGCTACGAGCAGTACTTC. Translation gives CASNQQGPRYEQYF.